These 30 T cell receptor beta chains came from one sample sequenced in a study of CD8+ T cells in alopecia areata. cDNA prepared by RNA extraction and subsequent reverse transcription served as the template for sequencing. The assay was immunoSEQ multiplex PCR, and TCRdb's table has in-frame clones only and misses some. The profile covers approximately 110,000 clones, none occurring a single time. Sequenced input: lesional skin. These receptors all come from a C3H/HeJ mouse with alopecia areata. Strain haplotype (MHC): H2-k.

This clone has a handful of counts. All gene names here are mouse names. Read coverage stops 4 residues before the CDR3 terminus; the germline J gene supplies the remainder. This chain uses TRBV19 with TRBJ2-3; D might be TRBD2 (7 bases). V shed 5 bases and J shed 2 bases, with 15 bases lying between them. Germline-derived CDR1 and CDR2 are FNHDT and SITEND (reference sequence). This CDR3 has 15 residues. Incomplete CDR3 DNA: TGTGCCAGCAGCCGGGGGGCGCGAGATGCAGAA. Translated, it gives CASSRGARDAE. The entire CDR3 reads CASSRGARDAETLYF.

To note about this clone: All gene names here are mouse names. The CDR3 goes on 4 residues after the read ends, and that part is filled in from the germline J gene. The chain combines TRBV1 with TRBJ2-3; 8 bases match TRBD1. CDR1 NSQYPW and CDR2 LRSPGD come from the germline V gene (reference sequence). The V segment lost 3 bases and the J segment 0 bases; nucleotides outside the gene matches: 8. CDR3 length equals 17 residues. The DNA read from the CDR3 is TGCACCTGCAGTGCCCCCGACAGGGGCCTTAGTGCAGAA. It specifies CTCSAPDRGLSAE. From start to end, the CDR3 is CTCSAPDRGLSAETLYF.

About this clone: The gene names here belong to mouse. With the read ending 4 residues before the CDR3 end, the germline J gene is used to fill in that end. The gene calls are TRBV17 and TRBJ2-5; TRBD1 matches at 8 bases. Germline CDR1 reads MNHDT; CDR2 reads YYDKIL. The CDR3 extends over 16 amino acids. The sequenced CDR3 bases are TGTGCTAGCAGTAGAGCCCCCGGACAGGGAGAAGAC. Translated, it gives CASSRAPGQGED. The entire CDR3 protein reads CASSRAPGQGEDTQYF. The full variable domain, its missing parts supplied by reference TRBV17 and TRBJ2-5, is DTTVKQNPRYKLARVGKPVNLICSQTMNHDTMYWYQKKPNQAPKLLLFYYDKILNREADTFEKFQSSRPNNSFCSLYIGSAGLEYSAMYLCASSRAPGQGEDTQYFGPGTRLLVL.

In this sample, this clone turned up a few times. Mouse gene names and germline throughout. The read ends 4 residues shy of where the CDR3 ends; the end is completed using the germline J gene. The V gene is TRBV1, the J gene TRBJ2-7; 7 bases map to TRBD2. The CDR3 sequence is 15 residues long. Germline lookup yields CDR1 NSQYPW and CDR2 LRSPGD (reference sequence). The CDR3 DNA, read in part, is TGCACCTGCAGTGCAGAGGGGGGGTGGGGGTAT. This encodes CTCSAEGGWGY. The complete CDR3 reads CTCSAEGGWGYEQYF.

In this sample, this clone turned up a few times. Germline and genes here are mouse. The CDR3 end lies 4 residues beyond the end of the read and is filled in from the germline J gene. This chain connects TRBV19 to TRBJ2-3; a possible D gene is TRBD1 (6 bases). The CDR3 runs 14 residues. The V end lost 4 bases, the J end lost 4 bases, and 13 bases lay between the germline ends. Germline assignment: CDR1 FNHDT and CDR2 SITEND (reference sequence). Partial CDR3 DNA: TGTGCCAGCAGTGCACAGGGAAGTCCAGAA. Protein product: CASSAQGSPE. The CDR3 reads in full as CASSAQGSPETLYF.

This clone was counted between two and nine times. The germline and genes are mouse ones. The read comes to an end 4 residues before the CDR3 does, leaving the germline J gene to fill in the end. The V gene is TRBV13-2, the J gene TRBJ2-3, with a tentative D call TRBD2 (6 bases). CDR1 NNHNN and CDR2 SYGAGS come from the germline V gene (reference sequence). This CDR3 contains 16 residues. V shed 0 bases and J shed 0 bases, with 11 bases lying between them. CDR3 loop: CASGDAGWGSAETLYF. CDR3 DNA, as far as it was read: TGTGCCAGCGGTGATGCGGGCTGGGGTAGTGCAGAA.

The table lists this clone with a few counts. The genes and germline here are from mouse. With the read ending 4 residues before the CDR3 end, the germline J gene is used to fill in that end. Additional DNA sequences in this sample encode the identical CDR3. The chain joins TRBV13-3 to TRBJ2-5; 9 bases agree with TRBD2. The CDR3 loop spans 14 amino acids. The germline gives CDR1 NNHDY, CDR2 SYVADS. The CDR3 protein is CASSGLGGEDTQYF. The sequenced part of the CDR3 DNA is TGTGCCAGCAGTGGGCTGGGGGGGGAAGAC.

This clone was detected a few times. The genes are named according to mouse. Read coverage stops 4 residues before the CDR3 terminus; the germline J gene supplies the remainder. The gene calls are TRBV31 and TRBJ2-5; D may be TRBD1 (6 bases). This CDR3 has 15 residues. Germline CDR1 and CDR2: GKSSPN and SITVG. Deletions cut 0 bases from V and 2 bases from J, with 12 bases between. The CDR3 reads CAWSLGRGGQDTQYF. The covered CDR3 bases are TGTGCCTGGAGTCTGGGCAGGGGAGGCCAAGAC.

This clone turned up a few times. Gene names are mouse gene names. The read ends 4 residues before the CDR3 terminus; that terminus is restored from the germline J gene. This chain connects TRBV13-3 to TRBJ1-4, with D possibly TRBD1 on 5 matching bases. Trimming removed 5 bases from V and 1 base from J, with 12 bases in between. This CDR3 region has 15 residues. CDR1 and CDR2 (germline): NNHDY, SYVADS. The CDR3 sequence is CASRAWTSSNERLFF. The DNA read from the CDR3 is TGTGCCAGCAGGGCCTGGACATCTTCCAACGAA.

Regarding this clone: Genes and germline come from the mouse. The sequenced fragment ends 4 residues before the CDR3 boundary, so the rest is inferred from the germline J gene. The V gene is TRBV17, the J gene TRBJ2-7; D is perhaps TRBD1 (5 bases). The V gene's germline CDR1 is MNHDT and CDR2 YYDKIL. CDR3 length equals 14 residues. CDR3 amino acids: CASSRGGQTYEQYF. Incomplete CDR3 DNA: TGTGCTAGCAGTAGAGGCGGACAAACTTAT.

About this clone itself: Genes here carry mouse names. From the germline J gene comes the end of the CDR3, since the read stops 4 residues before it. The chain recombines TRBV1 with TRBJ2-7; the match to TRBD2 covers 8 bases. This CDR3 has 16 residues. Germline CDR1 reads NSQYPW; CDR2 reads LRSPGD (reference sequence). The J segment lost 0 bases and the V segment lost 0 bases, leaving 4 bases of the junction unmatched. This chain's CDR3 is CTCSADLGGASYEQYF. The CDR3 bases that were read are TGCACCTGCAGTGCAGATTTGGGGGGGGCCTCCTAT. Based on the CDR3 plus reference TRBV1 and TRBJ2-7, the full variable domain is VTLLEQNPRWRLVPRGQAVNLRCILKNSQYPWMSWYQQDLQKQLQWLFTLRSPGDKEVKSLPGADYLATRVTDTELRLQVANMSQGRTLYCTCSADLGGASYEQYFGPGTRLTVL.

As for this clone: Gene labels here are mouse ones. The read stops 4 residues short of the end of the CDR3; the missing end is completed from the germline J gene. V usage is TRBV1 and J usage is TRBJ2-3; 9 nucleotides line up with TRBD1. V lost 3 bases to trimming and J lost 1 base; unmatched junction nucleotides: 5. Germline values: CDR1 NSQYPW, CDR2 LRSPGD (reference sequence). The CDR3 contains 16 residues. CDR3 DNA (partial): TGCACCTGCAGTGCGGGGGACAGGGAGGGTGCAGAA. Amino acid sequence: CTCSAGDREGAE. The CDR3, in full, reads CTCSAGDREGAETLYF.

Notes on this clone: Genes here carry mouse names. Read sequence stops 4 residues before the CDR3 end, and the germline J gene provides the missing end. V usage is TRBV19 and J usage is TRBJ2-3, with 9 bases lining up with TRBD2. From germline, CDR1 is FNHDT and CDR2 SITEND (reference sequence). V lost 6 bases and J lost 2; bases outside the gene matches: 1. The CDR3 sequence is 13 residues long. The CDR3 sequence is CASNWGVAETLYF. CDR3 bases read: TGTGCCAGCAACTGGGGGGTTGCAGAA.

This clone was seen more than once but under ten times. Gene names refer to mouse genes. Read data end 4 residues before the CDR3 end; the end is taken from the germline J gene. The J gene is TRBJ2-1, the V gene TRBV13-3; 8 nucleotides align to TRBD2. The CDR3 runs 14 residues. The germline gives CDR1 NNHDY, CDR2 SYVADS. CDR3 sequence: CASSVWGVEAEQFF. CDR3 DNA, as far as it was read: TGTGCCAGCAGTGTCTGGGGGGTCGAGGCT.

The sample holds a few counts of this clone. Genes and germline are mouse. The read stops 4 residues short of the end of the CDR3; the missing end is completed from the germline J gene. The chain has TRBV1 and TRBJ2-3; 11 positions agree with TRBD2. The CDR3 has 15 amino acids. V lost 4 bases to trimming and J lost 4 bases; unmatched junction nucleotides: 4. Germline V lookup: CDR1 NSQYPW, CDR2 LRSPGD (reference sequence). The covered CDR3 bases are TGCACCTGCAGTGAACTGGGGGGGCGCCCAGAA. This codes for CTCSELGGRPE. The complete CDR3 sequence is CTCSELGGRPETLYF.

Concerning this clone: Mouse names are used for the genes. The observed sequence ends 4 residues before the CDR3 terminus, with the missing tail filled in from the germline J gene. V usage is TRBV1 and J usage is TRBJ1-1; D gene ambiguous. CDR3 length: 13 amino acids. CDR1 and CDR2 (germline): NSQYPW, LRSPGD (reference sequence). Trimming removed 5 bases from V and 1 base from J, with 8 bases in between. The DNA read from the CDR3 is TGCACCTGCAGTCCCCCCAGGAACACA. Protein sequence: CTCSPPRNT. The full CDR3 reads CTCSPPRNTEVFF.

On this clone itself: Mouse gene names and germline throughout. The CDR3 end is not reached by the read, which stops 4 residues before it; the germline J gene fills it in. The V gene is TRBV19, the J gene TRBJ2-5; 9 bases fit TRBD1. Germline V CDR1 and CDR2: FNHDT, SITEND (reference sequence). This CDR3 contains 14 residues. CDR3: CASSVGQGMDTQYF. CDR3 DNA, as far as it was read: TGTGCCAGCAGTGTCGGACAGGGGATGGAC.

This clone was recorded at least ten times. Gene names follow the mouse nomenclature. Sequencing ends 4 residues short of the CDR3 end; the germline J gene provides the rest. The V gene is TRBV13-3, the J gene TRBJ2-3; TRBD1 aligns across 8 bases. CDR3 size: 14 residues. Losses at the gene ends were 3 bases for V and 2 bases for J; bases not matched to a gene: 2. Germline CDR1 is NNHDY and CDR2 is SYVADS. The CDR3 sequence is CASSARGHAETLYF. Partial CDR3 DNA: TGTGCCAGCAGTGCCAGGGGGCATGCAGAA.

Concerning this clone itself: Each gene name is a mouse one. The CDR3 end falls 4 residues outside the read, so it is completed with the germline J gene. The chain is built from TRBV13-1 and TRBJ2-7, with D tentatively TRBD1 (6 bases). The V gene lost 4 bases and the J gene lost 0 bases, with 11 bases spanning the gap. CDR1 is NSHNY and CDR2 is SYGAGN in the germline V gene. CDR3 length: 14 amino acids. CDR3 sequence reads: CASSLGGSSYEQYF. The sequenced part of the CDR3 DNA is TGTGCCAGCAGTCTAGGGGGTAGCTCCTAT.

This clone appeared many times. These gene names are mouse names. The DNA ends 4 residues before the CDR3 does, and the rest of the CDR3 is filled in from the germline J gene. V usage is TRBV13-3 and J usage is TRBJ2-5; D gene uncertain. The CDR3 covers 14 residues. V dropped 4 bases and J dropped 0 bases, with 9 bases sitting between them. Germline lookup yields CDR1 NNHDY and CDR2 SYVADS. CDR3 DNA, as far as it was read: TGTGCCAGCAGTTCTGGATTTAACCAAGAC. It translates to CASSSGFNQD. The full CDR3 is CASSSGFNQDTQYF.

This clone was counted many times. Here the gene names and germline are mouse. This CDR3 reads CASSDLGGPYEQYF. The sequenced CDR3 bases are TGTGCCAGCAGTGATTTGGGGGGGCCATAT. The chain uses TRBV13-3 and TRBJ2-7, with 9 bases aligning to TRBD2. The read is 4 residues too short to cover the CDR3 end, so that end is filled in from the germline J gene. CDR1 and CDR2 (germline): NNHDY, SYVADS. CDR3 length: 14 residues.

This clone was detected only a few times. Translating the DNA gives a protein that differs from the TCRdb entry at residue 11; the protein shown here is that DNA translation. The gene symbols are mouse symbols. The sequenced fragment ends 3 residues before the CDR3 boundary, so the rest is inferred from the germline J gene. The chain couples TRBV19 to TRBJ1-3; the D gene is possibly TRBD1 (6 bases). The V end was cut by 5 bases, the J end by 0 bases, with 9 bases between. CDR1 FNHDT and CDR2 SITEND come from the germline V gene (reference sequence). The CDR3 has 14 residues. CDR3 in amino acids: CASRGTLSGNTLYF. CDR3 DNA (partial): TGTGCCAGCAGAGGGACACTTTCTGGAAATACG. Looking up the rest from reference TRBV19 and TRBJ1-3 gives the full variable domain: GGIITQTPKFLIGQEGQKLTLKCQQNFNHDTMYWYRQDSGKGLRLIYYSITENDLQKGDLSEGYDASREKKSSFSLTVTSAQKNEMAVFLCASRGTLSGNTLYFGEGSRLIVV.

This clone has more than one count but fewer than ten. All gene names here are mouse names. The read gets to within 4 residues of the CDR3 end, and the germline J gene fills in the rest. The rearrangement joins TRBV19 to TRBJ1-1; 7 nucleotides line up with TRBD1. J was trimmed by 2 bases and V by 3 bases; bases with no gene match: 4. This CDR3 spans 14 amino acids. Germline lookup yields CDR1 FNHDT and CDR2 SITEND (reference sequence). CDR3 bases read: TGTGCCAGCAGTACAACAGGGGATAACACA. Translation gives CASSTTGDNT. The CDR3 reads in full as CASSTTGDNTEVFF.

Note on this clone: These gene names are mouse names. The missing CDR3 end, 4 residues past where the read stops, is filled in from the germline J gene. The chain is built from TRBV12-1 and TRBJ2-7; a possible D gene is TRBD2 (6 bases). The CDR3 contains 15 residues. Germline V gene data show CDR1 as SGHSN and CDR2 as HYEKVE. Deletions cut 0 bases from V and 0 bases from J, with 11 bases between. The DNA read from the CDR3 is TGTGCCAGCTCTCTCGACTGGAGGAGCTCCTAT. Translating gives CASSLDWRSSY. In full, the CDR3 reads CASSLDWRSSYEQYF. The entire variable domain, with the rest obtained from reference TRBV12-1 and TRBJ2-7, is as follows: DSGVVQSPRHIIKEKGGRSVLTCIPISGHSNVVWYQQTLGKELKFLIQHYEKVERDKGFLPSRFSVQQFDDYHSEMNMSALELEDSAMYFCASSLDWRSSYEQYFGPGTRLTVL.

This clone has only a few counts. All gene names here are mouse names. Read sequence stops 4 residues before the CDR3 end, and the germline J gene provides the missing end. The rearrangement links TRBV13-1 to TRBJ1-2; no clear D. V lost 0 bases and J lost 4, with 10 bases in between. The CDR3 runs 14 residues. Germline V gives CDR1 NSHNY, CDR2 SYGAGN. The CDR3 sequence: CASSDVGNGSDYTF. The covered CDR3 bases are TGTGCCAGCAGTGATGTGGGGAATGGCTCC.

Comment on this clone: Genes and germline come from the mouse. Read sequence stops 4 residues before the CDR3 end, and the germline J gene provides the missing end. The chain is built from TRBV13-3 and TRBJ1-4, with a weak D call TRBD1 (6 bases). Germline assignment: CDR1 NNHDY and CDR2 SYVADS. The V end lost 4 bases, the J end lost 3 bases, and 10 bases lay between the germline ends. CDR3 length: 14 amino acids. CDR3 in amino acids: CASSHGQPNERLFF. The sequenced CDR3 bases are TGTGCCAGCAGTCATGGACAGCCCAACGAA.

A remark on this clone: Genes here carry mouse names. The read stops 4 residues short of the end of the CDR3; the missing end is completed from the germline J gene. The chain couples TRBV1 to TRBJ2-7; a possible D gene is TRBD1 (6 bases). Trimming took 0 bases from V and 0 from J, leaving 12 bases between them. From germline, CDR1 is NSQYPW and CDR2 LRSPGD (reference sequence). The CDR3 is 16 amino acids. The CDR3 is CTCSADAGESSYEQYF. The covered CDR3 bases are TGCACCTGCAGTGCAGATGCAGGGGAGAGCTCCTAT. The variable domain in full, completed from reference TRBV1 and TRBJ2-7, reads VTLLEQNPRWRLVPRGQAVNLRCILKNSQYPWMSWYQQDLQKQLQWLFTLRSPGDKEVKSLPGADYLATRVTDTELRLQVANMSQGRTLYCTCSADAGESSYEQYFGPGTRLTVL.

Many counts were recorded for this clone. Gene names are the mouse ones. From the germline J gene comes the end of the CDR3, since the read stops 4 residues before it. V is TRBV13-3 and J is TRBJ2-2; 7 bases are a match to TRBD1. The CDR3 extends over 13 amino acids. V gave up 4 bases and J gave up 6 bases; unmatched junction bases: 3. Germline CDR1 reads NNHDY; CDR2 reads SYVADS. This CDR3 is CASSRQGAGQLYF. The DNA read from the CDR3 is TGTGCCAGCAGTCGGCAGGGGGCCGGG. Supplemented by reference TRBV13-3 and TRBJ2-2, the full variable domain reads EAAVTQSPRSKVAVTGGKVTLSCHQTNNHDYMYWYRQDTGHGLRLIHYSYVADSTEKGDIPDGYKASRPSQENFSLILELASLSQTAVYFCASSRQGAGQLYFGEGSKLTVL.

This clone was seen a few times. Mouse names are used for the genes. The sequence runs out 4 residues before the end of the CDR3; the remainder is reconstructed from the germline J gene. The V gene is TRBV19, the J gene TRBJ1-4; D is possibly TRBD1 (6 bases). Germline loops: CDR1 FNHDT, CDR2 SITEND (reference sequence). Trimming removed 4 bases from V and 0 bases from J, with 13 bases in between. CDR3 length: 16 residues. The sequenced CDR3 bases are TGTGCCAGCAGTGCCGGGACAATAATTTCCAACGAA. Translation: CASSAGTIISNE. The CDR3 in full is CASSAGTIISNERLFF.

This clone was seen repeatedly, ten times or more. Gene names and germline refer to mouse. The CDR3 region is CASSMTGRGTEVFF. The covered CDR3 bases are TGTGCCAGCAGTATGACAGGGAGGGGCACA. The genes are TRBV13-3 and TRBJ1-1; 7 bases agree with TRBD1. The CDR3 is cut off 4 residues early in the read; its end comes from the germline J gene. The CDR3 consists of 14 residues. V trimming: 4 bases; J trimming: 4 bases; junction bases outside the gene matches: 7. Germline CDR1 NNHDY, CDR2 SYVADS.